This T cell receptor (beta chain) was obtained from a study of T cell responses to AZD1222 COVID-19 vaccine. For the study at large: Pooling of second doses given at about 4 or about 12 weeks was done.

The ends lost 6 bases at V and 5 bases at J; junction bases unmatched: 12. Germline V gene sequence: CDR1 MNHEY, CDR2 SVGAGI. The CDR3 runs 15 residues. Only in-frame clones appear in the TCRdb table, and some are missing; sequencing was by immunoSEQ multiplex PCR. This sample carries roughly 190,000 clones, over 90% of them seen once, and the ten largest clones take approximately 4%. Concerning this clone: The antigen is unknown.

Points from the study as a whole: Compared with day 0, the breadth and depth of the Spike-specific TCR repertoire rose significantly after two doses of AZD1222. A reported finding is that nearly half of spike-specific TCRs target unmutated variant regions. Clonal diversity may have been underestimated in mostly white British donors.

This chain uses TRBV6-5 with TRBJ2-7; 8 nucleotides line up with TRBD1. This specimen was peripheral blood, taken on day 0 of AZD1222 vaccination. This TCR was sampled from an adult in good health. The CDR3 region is CASRRPGPGGHEQYF. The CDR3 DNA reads TGTGCCAGCAGAAGGCCGGGCCCAGGGGGCCACGAGCAGTACTTC.